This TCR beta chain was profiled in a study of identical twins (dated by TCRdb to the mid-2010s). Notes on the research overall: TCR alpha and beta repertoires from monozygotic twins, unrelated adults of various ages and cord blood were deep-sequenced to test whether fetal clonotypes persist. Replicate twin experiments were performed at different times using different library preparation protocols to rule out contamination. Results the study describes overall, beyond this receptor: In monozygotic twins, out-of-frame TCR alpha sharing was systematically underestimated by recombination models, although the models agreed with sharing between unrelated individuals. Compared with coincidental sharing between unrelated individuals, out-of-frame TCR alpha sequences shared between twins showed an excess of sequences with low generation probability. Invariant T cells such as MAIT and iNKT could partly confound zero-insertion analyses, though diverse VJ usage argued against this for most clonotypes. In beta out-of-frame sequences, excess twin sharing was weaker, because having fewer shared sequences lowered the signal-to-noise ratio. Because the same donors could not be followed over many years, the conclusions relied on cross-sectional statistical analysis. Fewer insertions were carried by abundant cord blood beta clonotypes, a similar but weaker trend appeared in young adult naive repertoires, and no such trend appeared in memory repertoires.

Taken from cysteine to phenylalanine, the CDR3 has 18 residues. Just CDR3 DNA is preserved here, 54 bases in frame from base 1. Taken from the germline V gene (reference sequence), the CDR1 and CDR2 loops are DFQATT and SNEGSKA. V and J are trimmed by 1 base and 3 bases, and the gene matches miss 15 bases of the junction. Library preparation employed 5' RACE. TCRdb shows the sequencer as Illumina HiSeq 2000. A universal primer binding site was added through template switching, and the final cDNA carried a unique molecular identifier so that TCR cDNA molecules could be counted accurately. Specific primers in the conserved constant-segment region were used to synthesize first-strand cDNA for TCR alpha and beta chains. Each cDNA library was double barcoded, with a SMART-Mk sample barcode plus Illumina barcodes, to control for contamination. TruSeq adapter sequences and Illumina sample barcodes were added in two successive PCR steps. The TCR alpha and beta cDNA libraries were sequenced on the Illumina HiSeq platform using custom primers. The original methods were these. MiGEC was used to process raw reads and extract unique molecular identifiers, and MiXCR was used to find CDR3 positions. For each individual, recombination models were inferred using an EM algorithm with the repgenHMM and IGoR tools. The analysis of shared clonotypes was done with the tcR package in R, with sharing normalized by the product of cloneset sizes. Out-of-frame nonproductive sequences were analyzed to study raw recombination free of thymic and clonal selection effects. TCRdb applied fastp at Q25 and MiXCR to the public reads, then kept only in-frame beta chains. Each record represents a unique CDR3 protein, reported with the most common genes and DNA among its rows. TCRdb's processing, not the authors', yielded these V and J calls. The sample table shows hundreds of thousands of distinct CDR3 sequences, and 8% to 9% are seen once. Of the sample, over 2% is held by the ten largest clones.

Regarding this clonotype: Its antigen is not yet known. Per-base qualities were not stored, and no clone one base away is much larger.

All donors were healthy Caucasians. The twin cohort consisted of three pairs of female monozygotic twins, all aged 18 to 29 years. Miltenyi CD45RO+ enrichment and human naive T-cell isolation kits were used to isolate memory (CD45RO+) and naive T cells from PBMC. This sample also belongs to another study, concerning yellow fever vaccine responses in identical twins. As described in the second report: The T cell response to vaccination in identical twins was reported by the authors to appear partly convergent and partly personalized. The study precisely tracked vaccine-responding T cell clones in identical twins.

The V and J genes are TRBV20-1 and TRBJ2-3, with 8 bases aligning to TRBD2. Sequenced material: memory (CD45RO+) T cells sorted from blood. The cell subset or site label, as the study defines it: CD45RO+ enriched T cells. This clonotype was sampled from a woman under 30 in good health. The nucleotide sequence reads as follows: TGCAGTGCTAGAGGGCGCCCCCTGGCGGGAGGTCGGACAGATACGCAGTATTTT. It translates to CSARGRPLAGGRTDTQYF.